This T cell receptor beta chain was recovered during a study of graft-versus-host responses after intestinal transplantation. For the study at large: Each transplant was multivisceral, liver-intestinal, or isolated intestinal.

This CDR3 is built from 14 residues. Germline V gives CDR1 SGHVS, CDR2 FNYEAQ. Trimming stripped 5 bases from V and 10 bases from J, with 18 bases between. Libraries were prepared by immunoSEQ multiplex PCR; TCRdb keeps only in-frame clonotypes and omits some of them. This table has around 67,000 clones, around 87% appearing once. Study results and caveats: HvG clone declines early post-transplant were associated with peak circulating GvH levels. GvH clones occurred in recipient marrow; some first appeared in ileum or blood.

Note on this clone: No antigen is known for it.

The sequence came from a human donor who was the organ donor for an intestinal transplant. This chain joins TRBV7-6 and TRBJ2-1; maybe TRBD1 (6 bases). Sample: unstimulated CD8+ T cells sorted from spleen or lymph node cells, taken before transplant. The CDR3 spells CASSQAQGQGEQFF. CDR3 in DNA: TGTGCCAGCAGCCAGGCACAGGGTCAGGGGGAGCAGTTCTTC.